The present T cell receptor (beta chain) was sequenced within a study of T cells in Graves' hyperthyroidism and ophthalmopathy. There are a few counts of this clonotype. RNA transcripts gave rise to amplified TCR beta CDR3 regions. Primed by the HTBI set, a first-round RT-PCR was run on the TCR CDR3. A single record per CDR3 protein comes from TCRdb applying MiXCR to the multiplex PCR reads. The table includes more than 500,000 distinct CDR3 sequences, about 16% detected once. V dropped 4 bases and J dropped 6; count of bases not matched to a gene: 4. The CDR3 contains 15 residues. Sequencing was carried out using blood. This TCR was sampled from a woman aged 25-40 years with Graves' ophthalmopathy. This sequence joins TRBV12-3 or TRBV12-4 and TRBJ2-2; TRBD2 aligns across 11 bases. The CDR3 protein is CASSWGTSGPGELFF. The CDR3 coding sequence is TGTGCCAGCAGTTGGGGGACTAGCGGCCCCGGGGAGCTGTTTTTT.